This TCR beta chain is drawn from a study of blood T cell repertoires in COVID-19. Per the authors' pipeline: Using reference gene primer amplification, nucleated cell counts were estimated. Assay: immunoSEQ multiplex PCR; the TCRdb copy retains only in-frame clones and omits some. That table furnishes V, J and clone size, whereas the DNA furnished D and trimming. The table shows 130,000 to 150,000 clones, with roughly 84% occurring only once. All enrollees were roughly 18 to 100 years old and from 25 or so US areas. Per the germline V gene, CDR1 is SNHLY and CDR2 is FYNNEI. The CDR3 runs to 13 residues. Trimming took 6 bases from V and 4 from J, leaving 9 bases between them.

The sequencing sample was made of PBMCs or T cells enriched from blood (not recorded which). The TCR sequence derives from a woman between 50 and 59 years old who had been exposed to COVID-19. This chain joins TRBV2 and TRBJ2-2, with D possibly TRBD1 on 5 matching bases. CDR3 in amino acids: CASRGPPTGELFF. Written as DNA, the CDR3 is TGTGCCAGCAGGGGGCCCCCCACCGGGGAGCTGTTTTTT. Full variable domain (rest looked up from reference TRBV2 and TRBJ2-2): EPEVTQTPSHQVTQMGQEVILRCVPISNHLYFYWYRQILGQKVEFLVSFYNNEISEKSEIFDDQFSVERPDGSNFTLKIRSTKLEDSAMYFCASRGPPTGELFFGEGSRLTVL.